Presented here are 21 T cell receptor beta chains from one specimen sequenced in a study of blood T cell repertoires in COVID-19. Here immunoSEQ multiplex PCR was the method, and the copy in TCRdb shows in-frame clones only, minus some. The repertoire holds a few hundred thousand clones, with 88% as singletons. Sequencing used peripheral blood. These receptors were collected from a man aged 18-30 years with active or convalescent COVID-19.

This rearrangement joins TRBV19 to TRBJ1-2; TRBD1 matches 12 bases. Trimming removed 1 base from V and 7 bases from J; junction bases left unmatched: 4. Germline CDR1 is LNHDA and CDR2 is SQIVND (reference sequence). The CDR3 has 15 residues. The CDR3: CASSIVGTGGAGYTF. CDR3 sequence (DNA): TGTGCCAGTAGTATAGTTGGGACAGGGGGCGCTGGCTACACCTTC.

Here the CDR3 reads CASGPYREPQHF. CDR3 coding DNA: TGTGCCAGTGGACCCTACAGGGAGCCCCAGCATTTT. J is TRBJ1-5 and V is TRBV27, with a weak D call TRBD1 (6 bases). This CDR3 region has 12 residues. The ends were cut back, 9 bases at V and 8 bases at J, with 14 bases in the middle. CDR1 MNHEY and CDR2 SMNVEV come from the germline V gene (reference sequence).

The DNA for the CDR3 is TGTGCCAGCAGTACATACAGGGATCGGAAGCCCCAGCATTTT. This encodes CASSTYRDRKPQHF. The V call is TRBV6-5, the J call TRBJ1-5, with a possible D match to TRBD1 (6 bases). There are 14 residues in the CDR3. The V end was cut by 5 bases, the J end by 8 bases, with 16 bases between. CDR1 and CDR2 (germline): MNHEY, SVGAGI.

The gene calls are TRBV11-2 and TRBJ2-2; 7 nucleotides match TRBD2. The CDR3 covers 16 residues. V lost 6 bases and J lost 7; bases outside the gene matches: 14. Germline CDR1 is SGHAT and CDR2 is FQNNGV. CDR3 DNA sequence: TGTGCCAGCAGATCCCTTTGGGCGGGGGATATCGGGGAGCTGTTTTTT. This codes for CASRSLWAGDIGELFF.

This clone showed up just a few times. V usage is TRBV3-1 (or the pseudogene TRBV3-2) and J usage is TRBJ1-2, with D perhaps TRBD1 (6 bases). CDR3 length equals 14 residues. Trimming removed 3 bases from V and 4 bases from J, with 12 bases in between. The germline CDR1 and CDR2 sequences are LGHDT and YNNKEL (reference sequence). For the CDR3, the DNA is TGTGCCAGCAGCCAGCAAGGGGGATCCTATGGCTACACCTTC. Its translation is CASSQQGGSYGYTF.

This chain uses TRBV28 with TRBJ1-2; 7 bases are a match to TRBD1. Germline V lookup: CDR1 MDHEN, CDR2 SYDVKM. The CDR3 length is 12 residues. V shed 10 bases, J shed 4 bases, and the junction held 6 bases outside the gene matches. DNA for the CDR3: TGTGCCATTTTAACAGGGGCCTATGGCTACACCTTC. The encoded protein is CAILTGAYGYTF.

The V gene is TRBV7-7, the J gene TRBJ2-2; TRBD2 agrees at 7 bases. Looked up from germline, CDR1 is SSHAT and CDR2 is FNYEAQ (reference sequence). This CDR3 spans 15 amino acids. With V trimmed by 5 bases and J by 0 bases, 3 bases remained unmatched. CDR3 bases: TGTGCCAGCAGCGTAAGCGGGGCGAACACCGGGGAGCTGTTTTTT. It is translated as CASSVSGANTGELFF.

The table lists this clone with a few counts. The V gene is TRBV13, the J gene TRBJ2-1; 12 bases are shared with TRBD2. CDR1 and CDR2 from the germline V gene are PRHDT and FYEKMQ (reference sequence). The CDR3 contains 16 residues. V gave up 5 bases and J gave up 2 bases; unmatched junction bases: 4. The chain's CDR3 is CASSARLAGAYNEQFF. The CDR3 nucleotides read TGTGCCAGCAGCGCGCGACTAGCGGGGGCCTACAATGAGCAGTTCTTC.

DNA for the CDR3: TGTGCCAGCAGCTTAGTTCGGGGGGCGTACGAGCAGTACTTC. It yields the protein CASSLVRGAYEQYF. V is TRBV7-2 and J is TRBJ2-7; a weak D match, TRBD2 (7 bases). Trimming removed 1 base from V and 4 bases from J, with 11 bases in between. Per the germline V gene, CDR1 is SGHTA and CDR2 is FQGNSA. The CDR3 contains 14 residues.

This chain joins TRBV5-6 and TRBJ2-3, with a weak D call TRBD1 (6 bases). Germline CDR1 is SGHDT and CDR2 is YYEEEE. The ends were cut back, 0 bases at V and 1 base at J, with 6 bases in the middle. The CDR3 loop spans 14 amino acids. The CDR3: CASSLGTGTDTQYF. CDR3 in DNA: TGTGCCAGCAGCTTGGGGACAGGCACAGATACGCAGTATTTT.

Only one count was recorded for this clone. The genes are TRBV7-9 and TRBJ1-2; 8 bases match TRBD1. CDR3 length: 13 amino acids. Germline V gives CDR1 SEHNR, CDR2 FQNEAQ (reference sequence). Trimming cost V 7 bases and J 4 bases; bases outside gene matches: 5. CDR3 sequence reads: CASNTGGAYGYTF. CDR3 bases: TGTGCCAGCAACACAGGGGGGGCCTATGGCTACACCTTC.

The chain carries TRBV10-1 and TRBJ2-7; D may be TRBD2 (5 bases). Trimming shortened V by 4 bases and J by 7 bases, and 11 bases separated the two germline ends. The CDR3 runs to 12 residues. The germline V gene has CDR1 WNHNN and CDR2 SYGVQD (reference sequence). The CDR3 DNA sequence: TGCGCCAGCAGTGTTCAGAGAGGGGAGCAGTACTTC. As protein: CASSVQRGEQYF.

The chain employs TRBV3-1 (or the pseudogene TRBV3-2) and TRBJ2-5; D is undetermined. Germline V gene sequence: CDR1 LGHDT, CDR2 YNNKEL (reference sequence). The V and J ends lost 5 bases and 5 bases respectively, with 3 bases between them. This CDR3 has 10 amino acids. This chain's CDR3 is CASSSETQYF. The DNA of the CDR3 is TGTGCCAGCAGCTCGGAGACCCAGTACTTC.

The V gene is TRBV18, the J gene TRBJ2-5; 9 nucleotides align to TRBD1. J gave up 9 bases and V 4 bases, and 12 bases lay outside the gene matches. CDR3 length equals 15 residues. Looked up from germline, CDR1 is KGHSH and CDR2 is LQKENI. DNA for the CDR3: TGTGCCAGCTCACAGAGGCGGGACAGGGCGGGAGCCCAGTACTTC. It yields the protein CASSQRRDRAGAQYF.

This clone has just one count. The chain combines TRBV5-1 with TRBJ1-1; a possible D gene is TRBD1 (5 bases). Between the trimmed V and J ends, which lost 4 bases and 0 bases, there was a span of 7 bases. Germline CDR1 reads SGHRS; CDR2 reads YFSETQ. The CDR3 spans 13 residues. The CDR3 spells CASSTTVNTEAFF. Here the CDR3 DNA reads TGCGCCAGCAGCACGACAGTGAACACTGAAGCTTTCTTT.

The chain carries TRBV9 and TRBJ2-1; TRBD2 might be the D (6 bases). With 3 bases removed from V and 9 bases from J, the gap between germline ends came to 19 bases. The CDR3 covers 15 residues. CDR1 SGDLS and CDR2 YYNGEE come from the germline V gene. The CDR3 DNA reads TGTGCCAGCAGCGAGCCGGGGCAGGGACTCTCTGAGCAGTTCTTC. Translating it yields CASSEPGQGLSEQFF.

This chain links TRBV15 with TRBJ2-3; 8 bases fit TRBD1. V lost 5 bases to trimming and J lost 0 bases; unmatched junction nucleotides: 4. The germline gives CDR1 LNHNV, CDR2 YYDKDF (reference sequence). There are 15 residues in the CDR3. CDR3 in amino acids: CATSARDRSTDTQYF. CDR3 DNA sequence: TGTGCCACCAGCGCCCGGGACAGGAGCACAGATACGCAGTATTTT.

This clone was found once. CDR3 DNA: TGTGCCAGCAGTTTGGGGGGGCTGGAACTGTTTTTT. It codes for CASSLGGLELFF. The chain links TRBV6-2 or TRBV6-3 to TRBJ1-4; D may be TRBD1 (6 bases). Trimming took 4 bases from V and 12 from J, leaving 12 bases between them. The CDR3 runs to 12 residues. Germline V gene lookup returns CDR1 MNHEY and CDR2 SVGEGT.

The chain recombines TRBV5-1 with TRBJ1-3; 7 bases align to TRBD1. Germline CDR1 reads SGHRS; CDR2 reads YFSETQ. The V and J ends lost 0 bases and 0 bases, in that order; junction bases with no gene match: 3. This CDR3 is built from 16 residues. The CDR3 protein is CASSLAGTDSGNTIYF. The CDR3 region has the DNA TGCGCCAGCAGCTTGGCCGGGACAGACTCTGGAAACACCATATATTTT.

This sequence joins TRBV6-1 and TRBJ1-1; 12 nucleotides line up with TRBD1. The length of the CDR3 is 15 residues. CDR1 is MNHNS and CDR2 is SASEGT in the germline V gene. The J segment lost 7 bases and the V segment lost 1 base, leaving 4 bases of the junction unmatched. The CDR3 sequence is CASSEGDRGQDEAFF. CDR3 nucleotide sequence: TGTGCCAGCAGTGAAGGGGACAGGGGGCAGGATGAAGCTTTCTTT.

V usage is TRBV10-3 and J usage is TRBJ1-3, with 7 nucleotides matching TRBD1. V was clipped by 5 bases and J by 2 bases; unmatched bases: 18. This CDR3 comprises 19 residues. Germline assignment: CDR1 ENHRY and CDR2 SYGVKD. The CDR3 sequence is CAISSPQGYNSRAGNTIYF. DNA for the CDR3: TGTGCCATCAGTTCCCCACAGGGGTATAACTCTAGAGCTGGAAACACCATATATTTT.